The 20 T cell receptor beta chains given below trace back to one sample, sequenced in a study of human T cells and chemical hapten exposure. MiXCR, applied by TCRdb to the RACE reads, yields one record per CDR3 protein. The sample contains fewer than 400,000 distinct CDR3 sequences, 5.5% to 8% of which appear only once. Time point noted: patch test 1, 2 weeks after DPC sensitization. Specified treatment: therapeutic diphenylcyclopropenone sensitization with weekly scalp DPC. The source was whole blood, collected in connection with sensitization to the hapten diphenylcyclopropenone (DPC). These receptors came from a woman in her late teens or twenties with alopecia areata. Some clones in this sample may be carry-over from other donors' samples.

This clonotype has ten or more counts. CDR3 amino acids: CSARDAGTGPTDTQYF. CDR3 nucleotide sequence: TGCAGTGCTAGAGACGCAGGGACAGGGCCCACAGATACGCAGTATTTT. This chain connects TRBV20-1 to TRBJ2-3; 9 nucleotides line up with TRBD1. CDR1 and CDR2 (germline): DFQATT, SNEGSKA (reference sequence). This CDR3 region has 16 residues. Trimming removed 0 bases from V and 2 bases from J; junction bases left unmatched: 6.

This clonotype has a handful of counts. J is TRBJ2-7 and V is TRBV20-1; TRBD1 matches 12 bases. The CDR3 sequence is 14 residues long. Germline CDR1 reads DFQATT; CDR2 reads SNEGSKA (reference sequence). V shed 1 base and J 3 bases; nucleotides not matched to a gene: 1. The chain's CDR3 is CSARGDRGHYEQYF. The CDR3 bases are TGCAGTGCTAGAGGGGACAGGGGGCACTACGAGCAGTACTTC.

The chain uses TRBV5-1 and TRBJ1-1; 7 bases agree with TRBD1. CDR1 SGHRS and CDR2 YFSETQ come from the germline V gene. V lost 6 bases and J lost 1; bases outside the gene matches: 3. The CDR3 runs 13 residues. CDR3 loop: CASMGQSNTEAFF. CDR3 nucleotides: TGCGCCAGCATGGGACAGTCGAACACTGAAGCTTTCTTT.

In its sample, this clonotype was seen a few times. This rearrangement joins TRBV5-1 to TRBJ1-4, with D maybe TRBD1 (6 bases). Germline assignment: CDR1 SGHRS and CDR2 YFSETQ. V lost 5 bases and J 4 bases, leaving 24 bases between the germline ends. The CDR3 covers 18 residues. The CDR3 protein is CASRPGLIGQGLNEKLFF. The CDR3 DNA sequence: TGCGCCAGCAGACCGGGCCTTATAGGGCAGGGGCTTAATGAAAAACTGTTTTTT. Based on the CDR3 plus reference TRBV5-1 and TRBJ1-4, the full variable domain is KAGVTQTPRYLIKTRGQQVTLSCSPISGHRSVSWYQQTPGQGLQFLFEYFSETQRNKGNFPGRFSGRQFSNSRSEMNVSTLELGDSALYLCASRPGLIGQGLNEKLFFGSGTQLSVL.

The chain joins TRBV28 to TRBJ2-7; TRBD1 or TRBD2 may be the D gene (5 bases each). CDR3 length: 15 residues. CDR1 MDHEN and CDR2 SYDVKM come from the germline V gene. V gave up 5 bases and J gave up 5 bases, with 19 bases separating them. The CDR3 DNA reads as TGTGCCAGCAGTCTTATCACCGGGACCTCGGACGAGCAGTACTTC. Protein product: CASSLITGTSDEQYF.

Here the CDR3 reads CASSLIVAGEQFF. The CDR3 DNA reads TGTGCCAGCAGCTTAATAGTTGCCGGTGAGCAGTTCTTC. The rearrangement links TRBV2 to TRBJ2-1; no firm D call. The CDR3 spans 13 residues. V dropped 6 bases and J dropped 9 bases, with 15 bases sitting between them. CDR1 and CDR2 from the germline V gene are SNHLY and FYNNEI. The full variable domain, with the rest looked up from reference TRBV2 and TRBJ2-1, is EPEVTQTPSHQVTQMGQEVILRCVPISNHLYFYWYRQILGQKVEFLVSFYNNEISEKSEIFDDQFSVERPDGSNFTLKIRSTKLEDSAMYFCASSLIVAGEQFFGPGTRLTVL.

This clonotype was seen more than once but under ten times. The rearrangement joins TRBV27 to TRBJ1-2; D unclear. Deletions cut 3 bases from V and 1 base from J, with 18 bases between. CDR1 is MNHEY, CDR2 SMNVEV, per germline (reference sequence). This CDR3 has 17 amino acids. The CDR3 loop reads CASSFGPAVGVNYGYTF. The CDR3 DNA is TGTGCCAGCAGTTTCGGACCGGCAGTCGGCGTTAACTATGGCTACACCTTC.

The chain carries TRBV20-1 and TRBJ1-5; maybe TRBD1 (6 bases). V lost 1 base, J lost 2 bases, and 12 bases lay in between. The CDR3 length is 15 residues. CDR1 is DFQATT and CDR2 is SNEGSKA in the germline V gene (reference sequence). This CDR3 is CSARAGGGGNQPQHF. The CDR3, as DNA: TGCAGTGCTAGAGCCGGGGGCGGCGGCAATCAGCCCCAGCATTTT.

This clonotype was observed at least ten times. This chain uses TRBV19 with TRBJ2-5, with TRBD2 as a possible D gene (6 bases). CDR1 is LNHDA, CDR2 SQIVND, per germline (reference sequence). The CDR3 has 13 residues. V was trimmed by 5 bases and J by 6 bases, leaving 13 bases between them. The CDR3 spells CASSPGLGQTQYF. The CDR3 DNA sequence: TGTGCCAGTAGTCCGGGACTGGGCCAGACCCAGTACTTC.

In its sample, this clonotype was seen a few times. This chain uses TRBV25-1 with TRBJ2-6, with D possibly TRBD1 on 5 matching bases. Germline V gene sequence: CDR1 MGHDK, CDR2 SYGVNS. The CDR3 sequence is 18 residues long. V lost 1 base and J lost 2, with 15 bases in between. The DNA of the CDR3 is TGTGCCAGCAGTGAATCGCAGGGTATTTTTCCTGGGGCCAACGTCCTGACTTTC. Residues: CASSESQGIFPGANVLTF.

The chain combines TRBV11-2 with TRBJ1-2; 8 bases line up with TRBD1. Germline V gives CDR1 SGHAT, CDR2 FQNNGV. This CDR3 has 18 amino acids. The V segment lost 0 bases and the J segment 4 bases; nucleotides outside the gene matches: 13. The CDR3 DNA is TGTGCCAGCAGCTTAGAGACTTACGTAACAGGGGGTGCCTATGGCTACACCTTC. Residues: CASSLETYVTGGAYGYTF. Full variable domain (remainder filled in from reference TRBV11-2 and TRBJ1-2): EAGVAQSPRYKIIEKRQSVAFWCNPISGHATLYWYQQILGQGPKLLIQFQNNGVVDDSQLPKDRFSAERLKGVDSTLKIQPAKLEDSAVYLCASSLETYVTGGAYGYTFGSGTRLTVV.

The rearrangement links TRBV20-1 to TRBJ2-5; 8 bases fit TRBD2. This CDR3 has 12 residues. The germline V gene encodes CDR1 DFQATT and CDR2 SNEGSKA (reference sequence). The DNA of the CDR3 is TGCAGCAGCGGGGGAGTACAAGAGACCCAGTACTTC. Protein sequence: CSSGGVQETQYF.

This clonotype has just a few counts. V and J are TRBV29-1 and TRBJ2-5, with D perhaps given as TRBD1 or TRBD2 (7 bases each). V was trimmed by 5 bases and J by 2 bases, leaving 15 bases between them. CDR1 and CDR2 from the germline V gene are SQVTM and ANQGSEA. CDR3 size: 14 residues. The CDR3 coding sequence is TGCAGCGTTTTAAGACAGGGAGGGCAAGAGACCCAGTACTTC. Translating gives CSVLRQGGQETQYF.

V and J are TRBV5-6 and TRBJ2-5, with D tentatively TRBD1 (6 bases). The germline gives CDR1 SGHDT, CDR2 YYEEEE. V gave up 4 bases and J gave up 0 bases, with 13 bases separating them. This CDR3 is 15 amino acids long. The CDR3 is CASSIRQDHQETQYF. Here the CDR3 DNA reads TGTGCCAGCAGCATCAGACAGGACCACCAAGAGACCCAGTACTTC.

There are a few counts of this clonotype. The CDR3 loop reads CASSLATGADVDTQYF. In DNA form, the CDR3 reads TGCGCCAGCAGCTTGGCCACGGGGGCCGATGTAGATACGCAGTATTTT. This sequence joins TRBV5-1 and TRBJ2-3; either TRBD1 or TRBD2 may supply D (6 bases each). Trimming shortened V by 0 bases and J by 5 bases, and 16 bases separated the two germline ends. The germline V gene encodes CDR1 SGHRS and CDR2 YFSETQ. This CDR3 region has 16 residues.

This clonotype was found many times. The V call is TRBV9, the J call TRBJ2-3; TRBD2 matches at 13 bases. CDR3 length: 18 residues. Trimming cost V 0 bases and J 1 base; bases outside gene matches: 5. The V gene's germline CDR1 is SGDLS and CDR2 YYNGEE. The CDR3 spells CASSVDRGTSGGTDTQYF. The DNA of the CDR3 is TGTGCCAGCAGCGTAGACAGGGGGACTAGCGGGGGCACAGATACGCAGTATTTT.

This clonotype showed up many times. V is TRBV7-6 and J is TRBJ2-3, with D unclear. Germline CDR1 is SGHVS and CDR2 is FNYEAQ. Trimming removed 5 bases from V and 4 bases from J, with 13 bases in between. This CDR3 comprises 14 residues. CDR3 coding DNA: TGTGCCAGCAGCCCCTTTTCGGGCTCAGATACGCAGTATTTT. Its translation: CASSPFSGSDTQYF. The full variable domain, completed using reference TRBV7-6 and TRBJ2-3, is GAGVSQSPRYKVTKRGQDVALRCDPISGHVSLYWYRQALGQGPEFLTYFNYEAQQDKSGLPNDRFSAERPEGSISTLTIQRTEQRDSAMYRCASSPFSGSDTQYFGPGTRLTVL.

This clonotype was detected ten times or more. The rearrangement links TRBV6-1 to TRBJ2-1; 12 bases match TRBD2. The CDR3 consists of 15 residues. V was clipped by 7 bases and J by 5 bases; unmatched bases: 6. The V gene's germline CDR1 is MNHNS and CDR2 SASEGT. CDR3 protein: CASNPLAGGNNEQFF. The CDR3 bases are TGTGCCAGCAACCCGCTAGCGGGGGGGAACAATGAGCAGTTCTTC.

This clonotype turned up a few times. V gene TRBV20-1 combines with J gene TRBJ1-2; 9 bases line up with TRBD1. V dropped 0 bases and J dropped 8; count of bases not matched to a gene: 13. Germline CDR1 DFQATT, CDR2 SNEGSKA (reference sequence). CDR3 size: 16 residues. CDR3 sequence: CSARDPSTGTGHGYTF. For the CDR3, the DNA is TGCAGTGCTAGAGATCCTTCAACCGGGACAGGGCACGGCTACACCTTC.

This chain links TRBV29-1 with TRBJ1-1, with 8 bases identical to TRBD1. This CDR3 comprises 14 residues. Germline CDR1 is SQVTM and CDR2 is ANQGSEA. Unmatched junction bases numbered 4, after V lost 3 bases and J lost 1 base. DNA for the CDR3: TGCAGCGTTGAGGGCAGGGGGCCGAACACTGAAGCTTTCTTT. It codes for CSVEGRGPNTEAFF.